The sequence of this T cell receptor beta chain was determined in a study of OX40 agonist ivuxolimab in advanced cancers. Study-wide context: Ivuxolimab was a fully human IgG2 agonistic monoclonal antibody targeting the costimulatory receptor OX40 (CD134). The dose-escalation cohort was 82.7% male with a mean age of approximately 60 years, ranging from 23 to 79. The point of sequencing TCRbeta in the periphery was to test whether ivuxolimab changed TCR sequence diversity and drove clonal T-cell expansion. The paper describes the monotherapy dose-escalation part (N of about 54 patients) of the phase I trial of ivuxolimab. Patients were allowed to have had prior anti-PD-1, anti-PD-L1 or anti-CTLA-4 therapy, and around 40% of the dose-escalation patients had previously received checkpoint inhibitors. Intravenous ivuxolimab was administered to patients every 2 weeks at six dose levels: 0.01, 0.1, 0.3, 1.5, 3 and 10 mg/kg. Of the approximately 53 patients in dose escalation, some 19 had hepatocellular carcinoma, around 15 had melanoma, 9 had renal cell carcinoma and 9 had head and neck cancer. Partial responses occurred in three dose-escalation patients, of whom one had hepatocellular carcinoma and two had cutaneous melanoma.

The paper as a whole reports these results and caveats: Which antigens the clonally expanded peripheral T cells were specific for was not determined. On average, CD8+ T cells showed more expanded clones than CD4+ T cells after ivuxolimab. Partial responders in the 0.1-3.0 mg/kg groups had among the lowest normalized peripheral clonal expansion, especially among CD8+ T cells. Low levels of normalized T-cell clonal expansion were also shown by some nonresponding patients. Clonal expansion of both CD4+ and CD8+ blood T cells was observed from baseline to week 6 at doses 0.1 to 3.0 mg/kg.

Genomic DNA was extracted from sorted cells for sequencing of the TCRbeta CDR3 region. The immunoSEQ Assay was used to sequence the TCRbeta CDR3 regions. TCRdb re-hosts the immuneACCESS table, in-frame sequences only. Its copies lack some clones; in the studies checked, an unresolved V gene accounts for under half of them, and the cause for the rest is not known. The sample data list under 30,000 clones, and about 90% of these were observed just once. Together, the top ten hold 28% of the sample. CDR1 and CDR2 (SNHLY, FYNNEI) derive from the germline V gene. From cysteine to phenylalanine, the CDR3 is 14 amino acids long. The only DNA kept is the CDR3, 42 bases in frame from the first base. The junction carries 11 bases between V and J, which are trimmed by 8 bases and 0 bases respectively. Patients with autoimmune disease history or receiving systemic immunosuppression were excluded from the trial. Peripheral blood for TCR sequencing was collected from all dose cohorts at baseline, on cycle 4 day 1, and on cycle 7 day 1. The samples were taken from a phase I, first-in-human, multicenter, open-label dose-escalation trial of ivuxolimab. Adults with locally advanced or metastatic melanoma, renal cell carcinoma, hepatocellular carcinoma or head and neck squamous cell carcinoma were enrolled in the trial. Before TCR sequencing, CD4+ T cells and CD8+ T cells from peripheral blood were sorted into separate populations.

With regard to this clone: Which antigen it targets is not known. Base quality data are lacking; no much larger clone is found one base away.

The V gene is TRBV2 and the J gene is TRBJ2-1; the D region may be TRBD1 or TRBD2, each matching 6 bases equally. The TCR originated in an adult with an advanced solid tumor such as melanoma, head and neck, liver or kidney cancer. The material was CD4+ or CD8+ T cells sorted from blood, obtained in a trial of the OX40 agonist ivuxolimab. The DNA sequence is given as TGTGCCAGCCCTGGGGGGCCCTCCTACAATGAGCAGTTCTTC. This sequence encodes CASPGGPSYNEQFF. The full variable domain, with segments outside the CDR3 supplied by the reference TRBV2 and TRBJ2-1 proteins, appears as EPEVTQTPSHQVTQMGQEVILRCVPISNHLYFYWYRQILGQKVEFLVSFYNNEISEKSEIFDDQFSVERPDGSNFTLKIRSTKLEDSAMYFCASPGGPSYNEQFFGPGTRLTVL.